These T cell receptor beta chains were read from a single sample in a study of T-cell memory formation after mild COVID-19. TCRdb used MiXCR to reprocess the 5' RACE reads, holding one entry per CDR3 protein. Of hundreds of thousands of distinct CDR3 sequences listed, approximately 19% were seen once; the top ten hold 20% to 25%. The sequenced material came from PBMCs or a T cell subset sorted from them (not recorded which). Receptor source: a man younger than 35 who had mild COVID-19 (a few samples of this study predate the infection). Cell type and time point are not known. Each CDR3 is given with its conserved first and last residue. A D gene is named only where the DNA matches it firmly. For some rows the clone size is stated as once, few or many, or as a class when expanded; others skip it.

CDR3 DNA: TGTGCCAGCAGCGTAAGTAGTTGGAGCGGGACAGATACGCAGTATTTT; CDR3 protein: CASSVSSWSGTDTQYF; clone size: few; J gene: TRBJ2-3; D gene: NA; V gene: TRBV9; CDR3 length: 16
CDR3 DNA: TGTGCCAGCAGTTACACAGGAAACATGTTCTTC; CDR3 protein: CASSYTGNMFF; clone size: NA; J gene: TRBJ2-1; D gene: NA; V gene: TRBV6-5; CDR3 length: 11
CDR3 DNA: TGTGCCAGCAGCCCCAGGGGCCCCAGCGACACCCTCTATGGCTACACCTTC; CDR3 protein: CASSPRGPSDTLYGYTF; clone size: few; J gene: TRBJ1-2; D gene: NA; V gene: TRBV7-2; CDR3 length: 17
CDR3 DNA: TGTGCCAGCAGTGAAGGGGGGGGTAAGGAGCAGTACTTC; CDR3 protein: CASSEGGGKEQYF; clone size: NA; J gene: TRBJ2-7; D gene: TRBD2; V gene: TRBV25-1; CDR3 length: 13
CDR3 DNA: TGTGCCAGCAGCGCTTCCCTAGCGGGGGGGAACAATGAGCAGTTCTTC; CDR3 protein: CASSASLAGGNNEQFF; clone size: few; J gene: TRBJ2-1; D gene: TRBD2; V gene: TRBV9; CDR3 length: 16
CDR3 DNA: TGTGCCAGCAGCCTGGACCTGGCACTATATGGCTACACCTTC; CDR3 protein: CASSLDLALYGYTF; clone size: few; J gene: TRBJ1-2; D gene: NA; V gene: TRBV4-2; CDR3 length: 14
CDR3 DNA: TGTGCCACCAGGGGCCCTAATGAAAAACTGTTTTTT; CDR3 protein: CATRGPNEKLFF; clone size: NA; J gene: TRBJ1-4; D gene: NA; V gene: TRBV7-2; CDR3 length: 12
CDR3 DNA: TGTGCCAGCAGGGGATTAGGAGACCGTGAAAAACTGTTTTTT; CDR3 protein: CASRGLGDREKLFF; clone size: many; J gene: TRBJ1-4; D gene: NA; V gene: TRBV6-2/TRBV6-3; CDR3 length: 14
CDR3 DNA: TGTGCCAGCAGTTTCGAATCTTCGCAGACCCAGTACTTC; CDR3 protein: CASSFESSQTQYF; clone size: NA; J gene: TRBJ2-5; D gene: NA; V gene: TRBV12-3/TRBV12-4; CDR3 length: 13
CDR3 DNA: TGTGCCAGCTCACCAACGGGATTTGGAAACACCATATATTTT; CDR3 protein: CASSPTGFGNTIYF; clone size: many; J gene: TRBJ1-3; D gene: NA; V gene: TRBV18; CDR3 length: 14
CDR3 DNA: TGTGCCAGCAGTTTCGGGACGGCGAGCGCCCAGTACTTC; CDR3 protein: CASSFGTASAQYF; clone size: few; J gene: TRBJ2-5; D gene: NA; V gene: TRBV12-3/TRBV12-4; CDR3 length: 13
CDR3 DNA: TGCGCCAGCAGCTTGGAATCTGGAAACACCATATATTTT; CDR3 protein: CASSLESGNTIYF; clone size: NA; J gene: TRBJ1-3; D gene: NA; V gene: TRBV5-1; CDR3 length: 13
CDR3 DNA: TGCAGTGCTGAACGTTCAGTGGGCACCGGGGAGCTGTTTTTT; CDR3 protein: CSAERSVGTGELFF; clone size: NA; J gene: TRBJ2-2; D gene: NA; V gene: TRBV20-1; CDR3 length: 14
CDR3 DNA: TGTGCCAGCAGCGGCGAACGATCTGGGGCCAACGTCCTGACTTTC; CDR3 protein: CASSGERSGANVLTF; clone size: NA; J gene: TRBJ2-6; D gene: NA; V gene: TRBV9; CDR3 length: 15
CDR3 DNA: TGTGCCAGCAGCGGGCCGGGACCCCAGCATTTT; CDR3 protein: CASSGPGPQHF; clone size: NA; J gene: TRBJ1-5; D gene: NA; V gene: TRBV6-2/TRBV6-3; CDR3 length: 11
CDR3 DNA: TGTGCCAGCAGCCGCAATAATGAAAAACTGTTTTTT; CDR3 protein: CASSRNNEKLFF; clone size: NA; J gene: TRBJ1-4; D gene: NA; V gene: TRBV7-9; CDR3 length: 12
CDR3 DNA: TGCGCCAGCAGCTCTGCGGGGACCTCTGGAAACACCATATATTTT; CDR3 protein: CASSSAGTSGNTIYF; clone size: NA; J gene: TRBJ1-3; D gene: NA; V gene: TRBV5-1; CDR3 length: 15
CDR3 DNA: TGTGCCTGGAGTGTAAGCTCCCAAGCTTTCTTT; CDR3 protein: CAWSVSSQAFF; clone size: NA; J gene: TRBJ1-1; D gene: NA; V gene: TRBV30; CDR3 length: 11
CDR3 DNA: TGTGCCAGCAGCCTTACAGGGAACGGAAACACCATATATTTT; CDR3 protein: CASSLTGNGNTIYF; clone size: many; J gene: TRBJ1-3; D gene: NA; V gene: TRBV7-6; CDR3 length: 14
CDR3 DNA: TGTGCCAGCAGCCTCGGCGGGGGGGAAGATACGCAGTATTTT; CDR3 protein: CASSLGGGEDTQYF; clone size: NA; J gene: TRBJ2-3; D gene: TRBD2; V gene: TRBV7-2; CDR3 length: 14
CDR3 DNA: TGTGCCAGCTCACCAAACACCGGGTTTCGGAACGAGCAGTACTTC; CDR3 protein: CASSPNTGFRNEQYF; clone size: NA; J gene: TRBJ2-7; D gene: NA; V gene: TRBV18; CDR3 length: 15
CDR3 DNA: TGTGCCAGCAGCTTAGCGCGGGGGTTTGGTCAGCCCCAGCATTTT; CDR3 protein: CASSLARGFGQPQHF; clone size: few; J gene: TRBJ1-5; D gene: NA; V gene: TRBV7-6; CDR3 length: 15
CDR3 DNA: TGTGACAGCAGTTTATCGATCCTTCAGCCCCAGCATTTT; CDR3 protein: CDSSLSILQPQHF; clone size: NA; J gene: TRBJ1-5; D gene: NA; V gene: TRBV27; CDR3 length: 13
CDR3 DNA: TGCAGTGCTAGACGGGGAGCCTACGAGCAGTACTTC; CDR3 protein: CSARRGAYEQYF; clone size: NA; J gene: TRBJ2-7; D gene: NA; V gene: TRBV20-1; CDR3 length: 12
CDR3 DNA: TGTGCCAGCAGTGAATTTAAGGGATACACTGAAGCTTTCTTT; CDR3 protein: CASSEFKGYTEAFF; clone size: NA; J gene: TRBJ1-1; D gene: NA; V gene: TRBV25-1; CDR3 length: 14
CDR3 DNA: TGTGCCACCAGTGCGGACAGGGGCCCCACAGATACGCAGTATTTT; CDR3 protein: CATSADRGPTDTQYF; clone size: NA; J gene: TRBJ2-3; D gene: TRBD1; V gene: TRBV24-1; CDR3 length: 15
CDR3 DNA: TGTGCCAGCAGGCCCCTGCGGGGGGCCAACGTCCTGACTTTC; CDR3 protein: CASRPLRGANVLTF; clone size: NA; J gene: TRBJ2-6; D gene: NA; V gene: TRBV7-9; CDR3 length: 14
CDR3 DNA: TGTGCCATCAGTGAGTCGCCAGAGCGAAAAGAGACCCAGTACTTC; CDR3 protein: CAISESPERKETQYF; clone size: NA; J gene: TRBJ2-5; D gene: NA; V gene: TRBV10-3; CDR3 length: 15
CDR3 DNA: TGTGCCAGCAGTGAAAAGGAGTACACTGAAGCTTTCTTT; CDR3 protein: CASSEKEYTEAFF; clone size: few; J gene: TRBJ1-1; D gene: NA; V gene: TRBV6-4; CDR3 length: 13
CDR3 DNA: TGTGCCAGCAGCTTGGGCAAGAGCACAGATACGCAGTATTTT; CDR3 protein: CASSLGKSTDTQYF; clone size: few; J gene: TRBJ2-3; D gene: NA; V gene: TRBV7-9; CDR3 length: 14
CDR3 DNA: TGTGCCAGCAGCTTCGAGATTGGGGGCATGAACACTGAAGCTTTCTTT; CDR3 protein: CASSFEIGGMNTEAFF; clone size: NA; J gene: TRBJ1-1; D gene: NA; V gene: TRBV5-6; CDR3 length: 16
CDR3 DNA: TGTGCCAGCAGTGACCCGGCCGAGAAACTGTTTTTT; CDR3 protein: CASSDPAEKLFF; clone size: few; J gene: TRBJ1-4; D gene: NA; V gene: TRBV2; CDR3 length: 12
CDR3 DNA: TGTGCCAGCACCACAGAGGGGGCAAACACTGAAGCTTTCTTT; CDR3 protein: CASTTEGANTEAFF; clone size: NA; J gene: TRBJ1-1; D gene: TRBD1; V gene: TRBV2; CDR3 length: 14
CDR3 DNA: TGCGCCAGCAGCCAAGTCCCCGCCTCAAGGACCCAGTACTTC; CDR3 protein: CASSQVPASRTQYF; clone size: few; J gene: TRBJ2-5; D gene: NA; V gene: TRBV4-3; CDR3 length: 14
CDR3 DNA: TGTGCCAGCAGCCAAAGATACCGTGGGGAAGAGACCCAGTACTTC; CDR3 protein: CASSQRYRGEETQYF; clone size: few; J gene: TRBJ2-5; D gene: NA; V gene: TRBV14; CDR3 length: 15
CDR3 DNA: TGTGCCAGCAGCCCTCAGGGGAGGGTGAACACTGAAGCTTTCTTT; CDR3 protein: CASSPQGRVNTEAFF; clone size: few; J gene: TRBJ1-1; D gene: NA; V gene: TRBV6-5; CDR3 length: 15
CDR3 DNA: TGTGCCAGCAGTAATCGGGACACCCTTGGTAGAAAGACCCAGTACTTC; CDR3 protein: CASSNRDTLGRKTQYF; clone size: few; J gene: TRBJ2-5; D gene: NA; V gene: TRBV6-5; CDR3 length: 16
CDR3 DNA: TGCGCCAGCAGCCAGACCTACCCGACAGGGATGAACACTGAAGCTTTCTTT; CDR3 protein: CASSQTYPTGMNTEAFF; clone size: NA; J gene: TRBJ1-1; D gene: TRBD1; V gene: TRBV4-1; CDR3 length: 17
CDR3 DNA: TGCGCCAGTACGGGGACTAGCGGGACAGATACGCAGTATTTT; CDR3 protein: CASTGTSGTDTQYF; clone size: few; J gene: TRBJ2-3; D gene: TRBD2; V gene: TRBV5-1; CDR3 length: 14
CDR3 DNA: TGTGCCAGCGGAGGGACTAGCGGAAGCACAGATACGCAGTATTTT; CDR3 protein: CASGGTSGSTDTQYF; clone size: NA; J gene: TRBJ2-3; D gene: TRBD2; V gene: TRBV2; CDR3 length: 15
CDR3 DNA: TGTGCCAGCAGCAGACGGAGTAATGAGCAGTTCTTC; CDR3 protein: CASSRRSNEQFF; clone size: few; J gene: TRBJ2-1; D gene: NA; V gene: TRBV11-1; CDR3 length: 12
CDR3 DNA: TGCGCCAGCAGTGATTTGTTGGGAAATAGCAATCAGCCCCAGCATTTT; CDR3 protein: CASSDLLGNSNQPQHF; clone size: NA; J gene: TRBJ1-5; D gene: NA; V gene: TRBV10-2; CDR3 length: 16
CDR3 DNA: TGTGCCAGCAGCTTGGCAGGGGATAGCACTGAAGCTTTCTTT; CDR3 protein: CASSLAGDSTEAFF; clone size: NA; J gene: TRBJ1-1; D gene: NA; V gene: TRBV7-3; CDR3 length: 14
CDR3 DNA: TGCGCCAGCAGCCCCACGACAGGGGGTGACACTGAAGCTTTCTTT; CDR3 protein: CASSPTTGGDTEAFF; clone size: NA; J gene: TRBJ1-1; D gene: TRBD1; V gene: TRBV5-1; CDR3 length: 15
CDR3 DNA: TGTGCCAGCAGGGTAGCGGGGGGCACAGATACGCAGTATTTT; CDR3 protein: CASRVAGGTDTQYF; clone size: few; J gene: TRBJ2-3; D gene: TRBD2; V gene: TRBV7-2; CDR3 length: 14
CDR3 DNA: TGCGCCAGCAGCTTGGAGACCCCGACGCGGCGTGGAAACACCATATATTTT; CDR3 protein: CASSLETPTRRGNTIYF; clone size: NA; J gene: TRBJ1-3; D gene: NA; V gene: TRBV5-1; CDR3 length: 17
CDR3 DNA: TGTGCCACCAGTGACCGCGGGACAGGGGAAATGCGAAATGAGCAGTTCTTC; CDR3 protein: CATSDRGTGEMRNEQFF; clone size: NA; J gene: TRBJ2-1; D gene: TRBD1; V gene: TRBV24-1; CDR3 length: 17
CDR3 DNA: TGTGCCAGCAGCCGGACGGGTGGGGCTAGCGAGACCCAGTACTTC; CDR3 protein: CASSRTGGASETQYF; clone size: many; J gene: TRBJ2-5; D gene: NA; V gene: TRBV7-3; CDR3 length: 15
CDR3 DNA: TGTGCCAGCAGTCCTTGGGGGGGTGCAACTAATGAAAAACTGTTTTTT; CDR3 protein: CASSPWGGATNEKLFF; clone size: NA; J gene: TRBJ1-4; D gene: NA; V gene: TRBV6-5; CDR3 length: 16
CDR3 DNA: TGTGCCAGCAGTCAGCGGGGGGGCAACACCGGGGAGCTGTTTTTT; CDR3 protein: CASSQRGGNTGELFF; clone size: NA; J gene: TRBJ2-2; D gene: TRBD2; V gene: TRBV6-5; CDR3 length: 15
CDR3 DNA: TGTGCCAGCAGTGTACAGGGTCCCACTGAAGCTTTCTTT; CDR3 protein: CASSVQGPTEAFF; clone size: few; J gene: TRBJ1-1; D gene: NA; V gene: TRBV6-1; CDR3 length: 13
CDR3 DNA: TGTGCCAGCAGCCCGCGGACACAGCTATGGGAGACCCAGTACTTC; CDR3 protein: CASSPRTQLWETQYF; clone size: few; J gene: TRBJ2-5; D gene: NA; V gene: TRBV7-2; CDR3 length: 15
CDR3 DNA: TGTGCCAGCAGGCAAGGTGCTTTGCAGTTCTTC; CDR3 protein: CASRQGALQFF; clone size: few; J gene: TRBJ2-1; D gene: NA; V gene: TRBV11-2; CDR3 length: 11
CDR3 DNA: TGTGCCATCAGCGAAGGACAGCAAGAGACCCAGTACTTC; CDR3 protein: CAISEGQQETQYF; clone size: few; J gene: TRBJ2-5; D gene: NA; V gene: TRBV10-3; CDR3 length: 13
CDR3 DNA: TGCGCCAGCAGCTTGGCCGGGGTTGGCAATTCACCCCTCCACTTT; CDR3 protein: CASSLAGVGNSPLHF; clone size: NA; J gene: TRBJ1-6; D gene: NA; V gene: TRBV5-1; CDR3 length: 15
CDR3 DNA: TGCAGCGACCCCGCTAGGTGGTGGCCGCGGGAGCAGTTCTTC; CDR3 protein: CSDPARWWPREQFF; clone size: NA; J gene: TRBJ2-1; D gene: NA; V gene: TRBV20-1; CDR3 length: 14
CDR3 DNA: TGTGCCACCCCTTGGAGGGGTTCGAGGAAACTTAATGAAAAACTGTTTTTT; CDR3 protein: CATPWRGSRKLNEKLFF; clone size: NA; J gene: TRBJ1-4; D gene: NA; V gene: TRBV24-1; CDR3 length: 17